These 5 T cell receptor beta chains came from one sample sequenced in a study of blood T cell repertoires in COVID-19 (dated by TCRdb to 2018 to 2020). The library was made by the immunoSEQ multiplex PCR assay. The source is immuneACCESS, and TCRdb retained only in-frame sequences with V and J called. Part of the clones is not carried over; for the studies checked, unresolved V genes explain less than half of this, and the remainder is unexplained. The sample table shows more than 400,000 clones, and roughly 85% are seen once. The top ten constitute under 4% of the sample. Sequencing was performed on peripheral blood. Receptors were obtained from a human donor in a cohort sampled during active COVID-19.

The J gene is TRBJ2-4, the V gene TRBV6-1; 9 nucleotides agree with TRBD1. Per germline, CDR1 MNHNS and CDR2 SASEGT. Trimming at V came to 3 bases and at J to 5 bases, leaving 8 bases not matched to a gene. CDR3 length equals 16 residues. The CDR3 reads CASSDKTGGLENIQYF. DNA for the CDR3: TGTGCCAGCAGTGATAAAACAGGGGGCCTAGAAAACATTCAGTACTTC.

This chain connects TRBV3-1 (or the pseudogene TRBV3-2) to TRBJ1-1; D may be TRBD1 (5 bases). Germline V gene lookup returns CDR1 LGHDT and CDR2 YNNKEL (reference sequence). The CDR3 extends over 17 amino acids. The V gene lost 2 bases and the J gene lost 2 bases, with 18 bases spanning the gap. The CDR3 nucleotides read TGTGCCAGCAGCCAACCTATTCGGGCAGGGTCCAACACTGAAGCTTTCTTT. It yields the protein CASSQPIRAGSNTEAFF.

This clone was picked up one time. The CDR3 protein is CASSSVTELNSPLHF. For the CDR3, the DNA is TGTGCCAGCAGTAGCGTGACCGAACTAAATTCACCCCTCCACTTT. V and J are TRBV2 and TRBJ1-6; no clear D. This CDR3 is built from 15 residues. V lost 5 bases, J lost 7 bases, and 15 bases lay in between. Germline-derived CDR1 and CDR2 are SNHLY and FYNNEI.

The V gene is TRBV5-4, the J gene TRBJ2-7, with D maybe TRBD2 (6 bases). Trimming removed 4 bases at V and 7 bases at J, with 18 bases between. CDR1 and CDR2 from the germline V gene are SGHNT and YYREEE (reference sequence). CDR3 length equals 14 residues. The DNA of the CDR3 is TGTGCCAGCAGCCGGGAGTCAGGAACGAGGGAGCAGTACTTC. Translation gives CASSRESGTREQYF.

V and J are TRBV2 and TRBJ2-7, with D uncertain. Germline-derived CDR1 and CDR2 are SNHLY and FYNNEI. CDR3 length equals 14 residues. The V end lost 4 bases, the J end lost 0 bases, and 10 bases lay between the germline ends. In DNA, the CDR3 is TGTGCCAGCAGTGCGCGGTCGAGCTCCTACGAGCAGTACTTC. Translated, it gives CASSARSSSYEQYF.